The clone carrying this T cell receptor beta chain was found a few times. This specimen belongs to a study of T-cell memory formation after mild COVID-19. The CDR3 spans 16 residues. The V and J ends lost 5 bases and 3 bases respectively, with 18 bases between them. The germline gives CDR1 SEHNR, CDR2 FQNEAQ (reference sequence). In TCRdb, the 5' RACE reads were re-called with MiXCR into one record per CDR3 protein. The sample holds tens of thousands of distinct CDR3 sequences, about a sixth seen once. The chain employs TRBV7-9 and TRBJ2-3, with a tentative D call TRBD1 (5 bases). Sequencing input: PBMCs or a T cell subset sorted from them (not recorded which). The clonotype was recovered from an adult woman who had mild COVID-19 (a few samples of this study predate the infection). Cell type and time point are not known. The DNA for the CDR3 is TGTGCCAGCAGCAACCGGACATGGTTTCGTACAGATACGCAGTATTTT. Residues: CASSNRTWFRTDTQYF.